This T cell receptor beta chain appears in the sequencing data of a study of blood T cells in healthy people across ages. Notes on the study in general: Age brought a roughly linear fall in TCR beta diversity measured per million T cells. Long-lived donors exceeded aged donors in naive CD4+ cells and diversity.

This clonotype was seen more than once but under ten times. Its antigen remains unknown. Trimming at V came to 4 bases and at J to 4 bases, leaving 1 base not matched to a gene. The V gene's germline CDR1 is SGHRS and CDR2 YFSETQ. This CDR3 has 15 residues. A sample-barcoded 5' primer and a J-beta primer mix were used in a second PCR of about 7 to 12 cycles. TCRdb reprocessed the 5' RACE reads via MiXCR and lists one record per CDR3 protein. Of more than 650,000 distinct CDR3 sequences in the sample, about 55% were seen once. V and J are TRBV5-1 and TRBJ2-5; 16 bases agree with TRBD2. The clonotype originates from an elderly man in good health. The sample was blood. CDR3 in DNA: TGCGCCAGCAGCGGGACTAGCGGGAGGGCAGAGACCCAGTACTTC. Its translation is CASSGTSGRAETQYF.